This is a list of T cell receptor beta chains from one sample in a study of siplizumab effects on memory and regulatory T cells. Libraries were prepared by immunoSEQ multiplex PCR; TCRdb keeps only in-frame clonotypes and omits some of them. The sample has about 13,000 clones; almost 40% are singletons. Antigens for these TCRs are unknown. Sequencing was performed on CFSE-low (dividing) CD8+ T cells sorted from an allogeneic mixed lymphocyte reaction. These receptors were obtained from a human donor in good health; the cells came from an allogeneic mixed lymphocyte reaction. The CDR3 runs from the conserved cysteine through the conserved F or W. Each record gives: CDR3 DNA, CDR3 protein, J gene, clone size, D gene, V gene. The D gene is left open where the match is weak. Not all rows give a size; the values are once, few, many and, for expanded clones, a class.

cdr3_nt: TGTGCCAGCAGTTCCGGACAGGGGGCCTCCTACGAGCAGTACTTC
cdr3_aa: CASSSGQGASYEQYF
j_call: TRBJ2-7
clone_size: NA
d_call: TRBD1
v_call: TRBV27

cdr3_nt: TGCAGCGTTGTATCGGACAACTACAATGAGCAGTTCTTC
cdr3_aa: CSVVSDNYNEQFF
j_call: TRBJ2-1
clone_size: NA
d_call: NA
v_call: TRBV29-1

cdr3_nt: TGCGCCAGCAGCCAAGAAGCCGGACTAGGCACAGATACGCAGTATTTT
cdr3_aa: CASSQEAGLGTDTQYF
j_call: TRBJ2-3
clone_size: NA
d_call: TRBD2
v_call: TRBV4-1

cdr3_nt: TGTGCCAGCAGTTTAACCCTACCCCGGGGGGCCCCGCAGTATTTT
cdr3_aa: CASSLTLPRGAPQYF
j_call: TRBJ2-3
clone_size: NA
d_call: NA
v_call: TRBV27

cdr3_nt: TGTGCCAGCAGTGTCACCGGGACTAGAGGTCCCGATGAGCAGTTCTTC
cdr3_aa: CASSVTGTRGPDEQFF
j_call: TRBJ2-1
clone_size: medium-sized
d_call: TRBD2
v_call: TRBV27

cdr3_nt: TGTGCCAGCAGCGGCGGGGGGGACACGAGGGGCTACGAGCAGTACTTC
cdr3_aa: CASSGGGDTRGYEQYF
j_call: TRBJ2-7
clone_size: NA
d_call: TRBD2
v_call: TRBV9

cdr3_nt: TGTGCCAGCAGCTCAAATAGCAATCAGCCCCAGCATTTT
cdr3_aa: CASSSNSNQPQHF
j_call: TRBJ1-5
clone_size: NA
d_call: NA
v_call: TRBV11-3

cdr3_nt: TGTGCCAGCACCGAGGGAAAGAATGGCTACACCTTC
cdr3_aa: CASTEGKNGYTF
j_call: TRBJ1-2
clone_size: medium-sized
d_call: NA
v_call: TRBV11-3

cdr3_nt: TGTGCCAGCGGTGAACACCGGGACAGGGGTGGTGGGAACATTCAGTACTTC
cdr3_aa: CASGEHRDRGGGNIQYF
j_call: TRBJ2-4
clone_size: NA
d_call: NA
v_call: TRBV21-1

cdr3_nt: TGCGCCAGCAGCCAAACAGGGGGAGAAGCTTTCTTT
cdr3_aa: CASSQTGGEAFF
j_call: TRBJ1-1
clone_size: few
d_call: TRBD1
v_call: TRBV4-1

cdr3_nt: TGTGCCAGTAGTATAGATCCGCCCAGCGGGGGATACAATGAGCAGTTCTTC
cdr3_aa: CASSIDPPSGGYNEQFF
j_call: TRBJ2-1
clone_size: few
d_call: TRBD2
v_call: TRBV19

cdr3_nt: TGTGCCACCCGAGTGACAGTCGCGAACACCGGGGAGCTGTTTTTT
cdr3_aa: CATRVTVANTGELFF
j_call: TRBJ2-2
clone_size: medium-sized
d_call: NA
v_call: TRBV6-1

cdr3_nt: TGTGCCTGGAACTCTTTGGGTTGGGCAGCAGATACGCAGTATTTT
cdr3_aa: CAWNSLGWAADTQYF
j_call: TRBJ2-3
clone_size: NA
d_call: NA
v_call: TRBV30

cdr3_nt: TGTGCCAGCAGCAAAGATCTGAGGACAGGGGAAAACTACGAGCAGTACTTC
cdr3_aa: CASSKDLRTGENYEQYF
j_call: TRBJ2-7
clone_size: NA
d_call: NA
v_call: TRBV21-1

cdr3_nt: TGTGCCAGTAGCTGGGGACGGACCTACGAGCAGTACTTC
cdr3_aa: CASSWGRTYEQYF
j_call: TRBJ2-7
clone_size: medium-sized
d_call: NA
v_call: TRBV19

cdr3_nt: TGTGCCAGCAGCTTAGGGTCCTACGAGCAGTACTTC
cdr3_aa: CASSLGSYEQYF
j_call: TRBJ2-7
clone_size: NA
d_call: NA
v_call: TRBV11-2

cdr3_nt: TGTGCCAGCAGTGGGACAGTTAATTATGGAGAGACCCAGTACTTC
cdr3_aa: CASSGTVNYGETQYF
j_call: TRBJ2-5
clone_size: once
d_call: NA
v_call: TRBV2

cdr3_nt: TGTGCCGGATCCGGACAGATAAGTAATGAGCAGTTCTTC
cdr3_aa: CAGSGQISNEQFF
j_call: TRBJ2-1
clone_size: few
d_call: NA
v_call: TRBV11-2

cdr3_nt: TGTGCCAGCAGTGAATTAGGGGTCCACGAGCAGTACTTC
cdr3_aa: CASSELGVHEQYF
j_call: TRBJ2-7
clone_size: NA
d_call: NA
v_call: TRBV6-1

cdr3_nt: TGTGCCAGCAGCGAACCGGGACATTCCTACAATGAGCAGTTCTTC
cdr3_aa: CASSEPGHSYNEQFF
j_call: TRBJ2-1
clone_size: once
d_call: NA
v_call: TRBV9

cdr3_nt: TGCGCCAGCAGCCAGGGGACTAGCGGGGGGTCATCCAACAATGAGCAGTTCTTC
cdr3_aa: CASSQGTSGGSSNNEQFF
j_call: TRBJ2-1
clone_size: NA
d_call: TRBD2
v_call: TRBV4-1

cdr3_nt: TGTGCCACCCCAGGGGCGAGGGTCTACAATGAGCAGTTCTTC
cdr3_aa: CATPGARVYNEQFF
j_call: TRBJ2-1
clone_size: NA
d_call: NA
v_call: TRBV7-9

cdr3_nt: TGTGCCAGCAGCGTATCTTTTTTTACAGGGGGAGGTGATGAGCAGTTCTTC
cdr3_aa: CASSVSFFTGGGDEQFF
j_call: TRBJ2-1
clone_size: NA
d_call: TRBD1
v_call: TRBV9

cdr3_nt: TGTGCCAGCAGTTTCTCTGGAGAGGTGGGGAATGAGCAGTTCTTC
cdr3_aa: CASSFSGEVGNEQFF
j_call: TRBJ2-1
clone_size: few
d_call: NA
v_call: TRBV28

cdr3_nt: TGTGCCAGCAGCACTTGGGGGGTCTTGGGGTCCGGTCCCCAAGAGACCCAGTACTTC
cdr3_aa: CASSTWGVLGSGPQETQYF
j_call: TRBJ2-5
clone_size: NA
d_call: NA
v_call: TRBV5-5

cdr3_nt: TGTGCCAGCAGCCGACCCCACGGGACACCTGGAAACACCATATATTTT
cdr3_aa: CASSRPHGTPGNTIYF
j_call: TRBJ1-3
clone_size: NA
d_call: NA
v_call: TRBV7-9

cdr3_nt: TGTGCCAGCAGACTCGACCCAAGCAGCACAGATACGCAGTATTTT
cdr3_aa: CASRLDPSSTDTQYF
j_call: TRBJ2-3
clone_size: few
d_call: NA
v_call: TRBV7-3

cdr3_nt: TGTGCCAGCAGCTTAGATCTAGGAAGGGGCCACGAGCAGTACTTC
cdr3_aa: CASSLDLGRGHEQYF
j_call: TRBJ2-7
clone_size: NA
d_call: NA
v_call: TRBV11-2

cdr3_nt: TGCGCCAGCAGCCAAGGACAGGGTCTGAACACTGAAGCTTTCTTT
cdr3_aa: CASSQGQGLNTEAFF
j_call: TRBJ1-1
clone_size: NA
d_call: TRBD1
v_call: TRBV4-1

cdr3_nt: TGTGCCAGCAGCAGGACAGGAACCCCTGAAGCTTTCTTT
cdr3_aa: CASSRTGTPEAFF
j_call: TRBJ1-1
clone_size: NA
d_call: TRBD1
v_call: TRBV11-1

cdr3_nt: TGTGCCAGCAGCGTAGAGGAGGGCGCGACTTACTACGAGCAGTACTTC
cdr3_aa: CASSVEEGATYYEQYF
j_call: TRBJ2-7
clone_size: NA
d_call: NA
v_call: TRBV9

cdr3_nt: TGTGCCAGCAGCCAAACCATGCGAACTAGCGGGGTAGATACGCAGTATTTT
cdr3_aa: CASSQTMRTSGVDTQYF
j_call: TRBJ2-3
clone_size: NA
d_call: TRBD2
v_call: TRBV4-2

cdr3_nt: TGTGCCAGCAGTTTAGCGCTGGGGTCGGCCAATGAGCAGTTCTTC
cdr3_aa: CASSLALGSANEQFF
j_call: TRBJ2-1
clone_size: NA
d_call: NA
v_call: TRBV27

cdr3_nt: TGTGCCAGCAGCAAAATAGCGGACTCCTACAATGAGCAGTTCTTC
cdr3_aa: CASSKIADSYNEQFF
j_call: TRBJ2-1
clone_size: NA
d_call: NA
v_call: TRBV4-2

cdr3_nt: TGTGCCAGCAGCTTATCGGACTGGGGGTCCTACGAGCAGTACTTC
cdr3_aa: CASSLSDWGSYEQYF
j_call: TRBJ2-7
clone_size: NA
d_call: NA
v_call: TRBV11-3

cdr3_nt: TGTGCCAGCAGCATCGGCCATAGCTTTGGGGCCAACGTCCTGACTTTC
cdr3_aa: CASSIGHSFGANVLTF
j_call: TRBJ2-6
clone_size: NA
d_call: NA
v_call: TRBV13

cdr3_nt: TGTGCCATCAGCCCGACAGACTACAATGAGCAGTTCTTC
cdr3_aa: CAISPTDYNEQFF
j_call: TRBJ2-1
clone_size: NA
d_call: NA
v_call: TRBV10-3

cdr3_nt: TGTGCCAGCAGCTTAGAGTGGGGGACTTCCTACGAGCAGTACTTC
cdr3_aa: CASSLEWGTSYEQYF
j_call: TRBJ2-7
clone_size: medium-sized
d_call: NA
v_call: TRBV11-3

cdr3_nt: TGTGCCAGCAGCCCCCCTAGGGCCTACCACTCCTACAATGAGCAGTTCTTC
cdr3_aa: CASSPPRAYHSYNEQFF
j_call: TRBJ2-1
clone_size: NA
d_call: NA
v_call: TRBV7-9

cdr3_nt: TGTGCCAGCAGTTGGGTAGCGGGAGAAGAGACCCAGTACTTC
cdr3_aa: CASSWVAGEETQYF
j_call: TRBJ2-5
clone_size: NA
d_call: TRBD2
v_call: TRBV27

cdr3_nt: TGTGCCAGCAGCGTCGTCTACGAGCAGTACTTC
cdr3_aa: CASSVVYEQYF
j_call: TRBJ2-7
clone_size: medium-sized
d_call: NA
v_call: TRBV25-1

cdr3_nt: TGCGCCAGCAGCTTGGAGAACAGGGAGAACTATGGCTACACCTTC
cdr3_aa: CASSLENRENYGYTF
j_call: TRBJ1-2
clone_size: few
d_call: NA
v_call: TRBV5-1

cdr3_nt: TGTGCCTCAGCCGGCACAGGAGAGTCCTACGAGCAGTACTTC
cdr3_aa: CASAGTGESYEQYF
j_call: TRBJ2-7
clone_size: NA
d_call: NA
v_call: TRBV9

cdr3_nt: TGTGCCAGCAGCACGACCCGGACTAGCGTCGGGTACAATGAGCAGTTCTTC
cdr3_aa: CASSTTRTSVGYNEQFF
j_call: TRBJ2-1
clone_size: NA
d_call: TRBD2
v_call: TRBV7-6